The TCR beta chain under discussion was sequenced for a study of control samples from healthy donors and cancer patients. Looked up from germline, CDR1 is MNHNY and CDR2 is SVGAGI (reference sequence). This CDR3 has 15 amino acids. The junction had 7 bases not matched to a gene; V was cut back by 6 bases and J by 2 bases. Sequencing used immunoSEQ multiplex PCR; TCRdb keeps in-frame clones, though not all of them. The sample lists some 120,000 clones, approximately 90% occurring once. The origin of this receptor is a man younger than 30 in good health. V usage is TRBV6-6 and J usage is TRBJ1-5, with 7 positions matching TRBD1. Sequencing was done on a sample of blood. The CDR3 nucleotides read TGTGCCAGCAGACTTGACAGGGTGGGCAATCAGCCCCAGCATTTT. It codes for CASRLDRVGNQPQHF.